The entry below gives a single T cell receptor beta chain sequence along with its context. The sample originates from a study of shared clonotypes between healthy human individuals. About the study: CD4 naive and CD4 memory each took three plates per donor, while CD8 naive took two and CD8 memory one.

The assay used deep level. Measured with immunoSEQ multiplex PCR; TCRdb has only the in-frame clones, and not every one. Of under 2,000,000 clones listed, 85% to 95% are singletons. Naive CD8 cells were CD45RO-negative, positively selected for CCR7, excluding terminally differentiated effector memory CD45RA+ cells. The sequenced sample was naive CD8+ T cells sorted from blood. The sequence derives from a man aged 18 to 35 in good health.

The CDR3 DNA follows: TGCGCCAGCAGCCAAGAACTAGCGGGCCTCTACAATGAGCAGTTCTTC. It codes for CASSQELAGLYNEQFF. The chain combines TRBV4-1 with TRBJ2-1; 9 bases are a match to TRBD2. V dropped 0 bases and J dropped 3; count of bases not matched to a gene: 3. The CDR3 contains 16 residues. Per the germline V gene, CDR1 is MGHRA and CDR2 is YSYEKL.